This T cell receptor beta chain was identified in a study of blood T cell repertoires in COVID-19. The germline V gene has CDR1 SGHVS and CDR2 FQNEAQ. Trimming stripped 1 base from V and 7 bases from J, with 8 bases between. CDR3 size: 14 residues. In the original processing: Quantification of nucleated cells was approximated via reference gene primer amplification. Generated by immunoSEQ multiplex PCR, the TCRdb table keeps only in-frame clones and is missing some. That table gives V, J and clone size, and the DNA gave D and trimming. Of around 75,000 clones in the sample, about 90% are singletons; the top ten hold about 2.7%.

The rearrangement joins TRBV7-8 to TRBJ1-6, with D maybe TRBD1 (6 bases). The sequenced sample was peripheral blood. This receptor was identified in a human donor in a cohort sampled during active COVID-19. CDR3 coding DNA: TGTGCCAGCAGCTTAGTGGACAGAAATTCACCCCTCCACTTT. Translation: CASSLVDRNSPLHF.